This TCR beta chain was profiled in a study of T cell responses to AZD1222 COVID-19 vaccine. Notes on this clone: As yet, its antigen is unknown.

Using immunoSEQ multiplex PCR, the repertoire was profiled, and TCRdb retains in-frame clones only, with some absent. The table shows approximately 110,000 clones, with nearly 90% occurring only once. The CDR3 covers 15 residues. The germline CDR1 and CDR2 sequences are MDHEN and SYDVKM. The trim removed 7 bases at V and 3 bases at J, leaving 12 bases unmatched. Regarding the study as a whole: In all cases, repertoires were sampled only after the peak T cell response.

The sequencing used peripheral blood, collected 28 days after the second AZD1222 dose. The TCR originated in an adult who received the AZD1222 COVID-19 vaccine. This chain connects TRBV28 to TRBJ2-7, with TRBD2 identical over 7 bases. CDR3 bases: TGTGCCAGCACCCCCTGGGTGAGCGGGAACTACGAGCAGTACTTC. It codes for CASTPWVSGNYEQYF.